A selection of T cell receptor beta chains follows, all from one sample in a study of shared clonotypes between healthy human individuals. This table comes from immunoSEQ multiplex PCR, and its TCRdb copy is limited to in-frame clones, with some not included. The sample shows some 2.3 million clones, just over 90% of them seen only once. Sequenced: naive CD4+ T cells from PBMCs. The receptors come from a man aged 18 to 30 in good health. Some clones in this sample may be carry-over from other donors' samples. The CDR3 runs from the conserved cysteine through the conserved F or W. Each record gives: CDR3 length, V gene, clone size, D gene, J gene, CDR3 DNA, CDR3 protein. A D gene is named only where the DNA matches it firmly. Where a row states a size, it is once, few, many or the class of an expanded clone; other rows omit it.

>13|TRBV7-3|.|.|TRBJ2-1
TGTGCCAGCAGCCCATATAAGGGGAATGAGCAGTTCTTC
CASSPYKGNEQFF
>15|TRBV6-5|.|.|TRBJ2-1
TGTGCCAGCAGTTACGGTGGGCCGTCCTACAATGAGCAGTTCTTC
CASSYGGPSYNEQFF
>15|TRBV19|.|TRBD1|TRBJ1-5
TGTGCCAGTAGAGCGACAGGGGCTAGCAATCAGCCCCAGCATTTT
CASRATGASNQPQHF
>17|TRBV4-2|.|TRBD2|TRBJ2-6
TGTGCCAGCAGCCATAGTAGCGGGTACTCTGGGGCCAACGTCCTGACTTTC
CASSHSSGYSGANVLTF
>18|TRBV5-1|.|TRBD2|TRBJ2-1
TGCGCCAGCAGCTTGACCCCACCTAGCGGGAGCACCTACAATGAGCAGTTCTTC
CASSLTPPSGSTYNEQFF
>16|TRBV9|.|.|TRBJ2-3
TGTGCCAGCAGCGTCCGACCGTCTATCGGGGCAGATACGCAGTATTTT
CASSVRPSIGADTQYF
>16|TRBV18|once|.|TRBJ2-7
TGTGCCAGCTCACCACCTTGGGGGATAGCCTCCTACGAGCAGTACTTC
CASSPPWGIASYEQYF
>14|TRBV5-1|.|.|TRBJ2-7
TGCGCCAGCAGCTTGGTAGACAGCCCCTACGAGCAGTACTTC
CASSLVDSPYEQYF
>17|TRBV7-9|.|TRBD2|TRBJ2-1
TGTGCCAGCAGTCCTAGGACTAGCGGGAGTAGGTACAATGAGCAGTTCTTC
CASSPRTSGSRYNEQFF
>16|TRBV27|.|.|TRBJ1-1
TGTGCCAGCAGTTCCCCCCCAGGGTCCTCAAACACTGAAGCTTTCTTT
CASSSPPGSSNTEAFF
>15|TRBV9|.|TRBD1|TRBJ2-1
TGTGCCAGCAGCGCCGGACAGGGTTCCTACAATGAGCAGTTCTTC
CASSAGQGSYNEQFF
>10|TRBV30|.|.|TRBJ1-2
TGTGCCTGGAGTGGTAGGATCTGCACCTTC
CAWSGRICTF
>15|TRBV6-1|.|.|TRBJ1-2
TGTGCCAGTGCCAGGTACTGGCTCCCTGTTTATGGCTACACCTTC
CASARYWLPVYGYTF
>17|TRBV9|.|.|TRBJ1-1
TGTGCCAGCAGCGGAACCCCGGGGTTAAGGTTTAGCACTGAAGCTTTCTTT
CASSGTPGLRFSTEAFF
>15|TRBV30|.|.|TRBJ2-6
TGTGCCTGGATGTTAGGACTCTCTGGGGCCAACGTCCTGACTTTC
CAWMLGLSGANVLTF
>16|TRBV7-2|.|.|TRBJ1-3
TGTGCCAGCAGCTTAGGACACCAGAGCTCTGGAAACACCATATATTTT
CASSLGHQSSGNTIYF
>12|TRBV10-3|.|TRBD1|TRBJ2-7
TGTGCCAGCTCCGGGACAGGGGGCGAGCAGTACTTC
CASSGTGGEQYF
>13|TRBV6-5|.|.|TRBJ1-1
TGTGCCAGCAGTTACGGATCGACACCCGAAGCTTTCTTT
CASSYGSTPEAFF
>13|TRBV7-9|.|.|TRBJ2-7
TGTGCCAGCAGCCCAACCGGGGTCTACGAGCAGTACTTC
CASSPTGVYEQYF
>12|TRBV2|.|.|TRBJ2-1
TGTGCCAGCAGTGTGACGGGGGATGAGCAGTTCTTC
CASSVTGDEQFF
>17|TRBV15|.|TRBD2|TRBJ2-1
TGTGCCACCAGCAGAGAATCGGGACTAGCGGGAGCACATGAGCAGTTCTTC
CATSRESGLAGAHEQFF
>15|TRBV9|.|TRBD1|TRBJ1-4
TGTGCCAGCAGCCCTCGGGACAGGGAAAATGAAAAACTGTTTTTT
CASSPRDRENEKLFF
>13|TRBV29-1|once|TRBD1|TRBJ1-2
TGCAGCGTATTCCCCGGGACAGGGTTCGGCTACACCTTC
CSVFPGTGFGYTF
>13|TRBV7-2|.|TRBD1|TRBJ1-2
TGTGCCAGCAGCTTCCGACAGGGGAATGGCTACACCTTC
CASSFRQGNGYTF
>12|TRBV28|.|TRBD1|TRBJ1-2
TGTGCCAGCAGTTTCCCAGGGGGAGGCTACACCTTC
CASSFPGGGYTF
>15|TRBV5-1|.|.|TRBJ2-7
TGCGCCAGCAGACCAGGTTTCGGGACCTATTACGAGCAGTACTTC
CASRPGFGTYYEQYF
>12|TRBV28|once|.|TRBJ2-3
TGTGCCAGCCGACAGAGCACAGATACGCAGTATTTT
CASRQSTDTQYF
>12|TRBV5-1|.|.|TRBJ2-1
TGCGCCAGCAGTCCCGAGGCCGAACCCCAGTTCTTC
CASSPEAEPQFF
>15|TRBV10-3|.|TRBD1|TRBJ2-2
TGTGCCATCAGTGGAGGACAGGCGAACACCGGGGAGCTGTTTTTT
CAISGGQANTGELFF